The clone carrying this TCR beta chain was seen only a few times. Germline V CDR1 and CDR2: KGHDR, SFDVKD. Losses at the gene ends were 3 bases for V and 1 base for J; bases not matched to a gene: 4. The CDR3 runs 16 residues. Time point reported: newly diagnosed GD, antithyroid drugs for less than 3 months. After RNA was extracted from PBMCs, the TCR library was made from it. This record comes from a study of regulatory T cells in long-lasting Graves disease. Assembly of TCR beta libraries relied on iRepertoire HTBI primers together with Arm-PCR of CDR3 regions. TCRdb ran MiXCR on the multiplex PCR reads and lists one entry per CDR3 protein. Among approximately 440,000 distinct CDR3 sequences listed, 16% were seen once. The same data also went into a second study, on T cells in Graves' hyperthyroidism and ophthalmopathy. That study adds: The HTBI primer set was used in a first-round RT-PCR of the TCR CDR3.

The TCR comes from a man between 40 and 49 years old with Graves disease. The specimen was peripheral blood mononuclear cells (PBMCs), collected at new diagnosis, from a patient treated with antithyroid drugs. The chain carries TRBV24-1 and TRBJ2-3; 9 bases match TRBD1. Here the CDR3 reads CATSDPGDRGTDTQYF. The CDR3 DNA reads TGTGCCACCAGTGATCCTGGGGACAGGGGCACAGATACGCAGTATTTT.